These 8 T cell receptor beta chains originate from one sample sequenced in a study of cytomegalovirus exposure and HLA in healthy donors (dated by TCRdb to about 2017). Receptors were amplified or captured by the immunoSEQ multiplex PCR assay. For the multiplex PCR, a mixture combining 60 forward primers for TCR Vbeta segments and 13 reverse primers for TCR Jbeta segments was used. Imported from immuneACCESS, the table was reduced by TCRdb to in-frame sequences with V and J called. These copies leave out some clones; in studies compared against another copy, an unresolved V gene accounts for under half, and the cause of the remainder is not known. For this sample there are roughly 150,000 clones; over 70% appear just once. The ten largest clones capture roughly 3% of the sample. The sample comprised PBMCs. The receptors were gathered from a woman aged 45-60 years in good health and CMV-seropositive.

A few counts support this clone. This chain joins TRBV6-7 and TRBJ2-3; 8 nucleotides align to TRBD1. TRBV6-7 is an open reading frame, and its role is uncertain. V lost 6 bases and J lost 3; bases outside the gene matches: 8. The CDR3 covers 15 residues. Here the CDR3 reads CASRLQGASTDTQYF. DNA of the CDR3: TGTGCCAGCAGACTCCAGGGGGCTAGTACAGATACGCAGTATTTT.

This chain uses TRBV15 with TRBJ2-7; perhaps TRBD1 as D (5 bases). V was clipped by 0 bases and J by 3 bases, with 12 bases between them. The germline V gene has CDR1 LNHNV and CDR2 YYDKDF (reference sequence). There are 15 residues in the CDR3. The chain's CDR3 is CATSREGTGHYEQYF. The CDR3 bases are TGTGCCACCAGCAGAGAGGGAACAGGTCACTACGAGCAGTACTTC.

The chain joins TRBV11-2 to TRBJ1-3; no reliable D call. V was cut by 4 bases and J by 0 bases, with 13 bases left in between. From germline, CDR1 is SGHAT and CDR2 FQNNGV. This CDR3 contains 16 residues. CDR3 amino acids: CASSSLARPSGNTIYF. The CDR3 DNA reads as TGTGCCAGCAGCTCCCTGGCCCGCCCCTCTGGAAACACCATATATTTT.

The count of this clone is one. The chain combines TRBV5-6 with TRBJ1-6; 7 bases map to TRBD1. J gave up 12 bases and V 6 bases, and 21 bases lay outside the gene matches. Germline values: CDR1 SGHDT, CDR2 YYEEEE. The CDR3 is 17 amino acids. The CDR3 spells CASTPARQGRPSLPLHF. CDR3 DNA sequence: TGTGCCAGCACTCCAGCCCGACAGGGCCGGCCGAGTTTACCCCTCCACTTT.

The chain has TRBV5-1 and TRBJ1-1; 7 bases match TRBD1. The ends lost 3 bases at V and 7 bases at J; junction bases unmatched: 9. Germline V gives CDR1 SGHRS, CDR2 YFSETQ. The CDR3 length is 14 residues. CDR3 coding DNA: TGCGCCAGCAGCTGGTACGGGACAGATGGTGAAGCTTTCTTT. Translating gives CASSWYGTDGEAFF.

This chain connects TRBV30 to TRBJ2-5; 9 nucleotides line up with TRBD2. The germline V gene encodes CDR1 GTSNPN and CDR2 SVGIG (reference sequence). J lost 1 base, V lost 7 bases, and 7 bases had no gene match. The CDR3 is 14 amino acids. The CDR3, as DNA: TGTGCCTTCGGGCGGGGGGGGACCCAAGAGACCCAGTACTTC. Translated: CAFGRGGTQETQYF.

The rearrangement uses TRBV5-1 and TRBJ1-2, with D possibly being TRBD1 (6 bases). Germline lookup yields CDR1 SGHRS and CDR2 YFSETQ. CDR3 length equals 15 residues. Trimming shortened V by 0 bases and J by 7 bases, and 16 bases separated the two germline ends. CDR3 DNA: TGCGCCAGCAGCTTGGTGGCGGGGGCGCTTAGTGGCTACACCTTC. Protein product: CASSLVAGALSGYTF. Filled out from reference TRBV5-1 and TRBJ1-2, the complete variable domain reads KAGVTQTPRYLIKTRGQQVTLSCSPISGHRSVSWYQQTPGQGLQFLFEYFSETQRNKGNFPGRFSGRQFSNSRSEMNVSTLELGDSALYLCASSLVAGALSGYTFGSGTRLTVV.

The CDR3 DNA is TGTGCCAGCAGTGAATCTCGGAGCTCTAACTATGGCTACACCTTC. Translation gives CASSESRSSNYGYTF. The chain combines TRBV2 with TRBJ1-2; no reliable D call. V lost 2 bases to trimming and J lost 0 bases, with 10 bases between them. The germline V gene has CDR1 SNHLY and CDR2 FYNNEI. This CDR3 region has 15 residues.